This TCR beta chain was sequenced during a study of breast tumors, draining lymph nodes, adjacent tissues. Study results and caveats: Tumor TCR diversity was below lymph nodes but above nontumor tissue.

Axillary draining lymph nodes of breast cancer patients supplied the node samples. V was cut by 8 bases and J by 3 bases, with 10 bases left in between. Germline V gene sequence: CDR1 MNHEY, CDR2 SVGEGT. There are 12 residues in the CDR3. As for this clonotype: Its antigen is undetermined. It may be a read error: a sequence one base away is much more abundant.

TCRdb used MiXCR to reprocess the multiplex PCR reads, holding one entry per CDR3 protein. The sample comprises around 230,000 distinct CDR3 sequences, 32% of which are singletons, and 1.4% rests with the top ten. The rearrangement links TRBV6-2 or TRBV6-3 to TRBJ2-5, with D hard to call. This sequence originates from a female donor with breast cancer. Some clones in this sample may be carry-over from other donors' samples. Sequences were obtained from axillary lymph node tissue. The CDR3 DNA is TGTGCCAGCGGCCACACCAAAGAGACCCAGTACTTC. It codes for CASGHTKETQYF.